A single TCR beta chain is shown here with its context. This clonotype has just a few counts. It lacks a known antigen. Base qualities are not at hand, and no much larger clone is one base apart. This sample was included in a study of type 1 and type 2 diabetes patients (dated by TCRdb to 2016 to 2017). Concerning the study at large: Recruited in China, the cohort was made up of about ten type 1 diabetes patients, a few type 2 diabetes patients and roughly 6 nondiabetic controls. The whole study generated approximately 20 million paired-end reads. Comparing approximately 20-cycle and roughly 25-cycle amplification showed similar V gene usage, suggesting similar primer efficiencies and random PCR bias. In the study, high-throughput sequencing was used to profile TCRbeta repertoires so that type 1 diabetes, type 2 diabetes and nondiabetic individuals could be compared. Type 2 diabetes patients were included as a disease comparison group for the type 1 diabetes patients. Sequencing of the TCRbeta libraries was paired-end and was performed on Illumina HiSeq 2000 or MiSeq instruments. Throughout the study, CD4 or CD8 MicroBeads on MACS columns were used to positively select CD4+ and CD8+ T cells from PBMCs. Summary of the overall study and its limitations: Type 2 diabetes and control samples had highly correlated V and J gene usage patterns, with an average between-sample correlation of roughly 0.97. In both CD4+ and CD8+ T cells, type 2 diabetes repertoires were highly diverse and significantly more diverse than type 1 diabetes repertoires. Study groups were not matched for age and gender, which possibly biased interpretation. Because only a limited number of T2D and control samples were sequenced, some T1D-only HECs might also appear in more T2D or control samples. Type 2 diabetes patients had few highly-expanded CD4+ clones, median one, accounting for a median approximately 4% of reads.

The data were produced on an Illumina MiSeq. TCRbeta CDR3 amplification used genomic DNA from the sorted T cell subsets as template. The TCRbeta CDR3 region was amplified by multiplex PCR with 30 forward and 13 reverse primers. PCR products were purified with AMPure XP beads, after which indices and adaptors were added in a second roughly 24-cycle PCR. Before sequencing, libraries were gel-purified with the QIAquick Gel Extraction Kit. The published analysis was carried out like this. FLASH was used to merge the paired-end reads, and IgBLAST was used to align the reads to IMGT V, D and J germline references. Reads with less than 70% alignment identity to germline references were removed, leaving 11,114,426 reads across the study. IMGT definitions were followed to assign CDR3 boundaries, reading frame and productivity. Highly-expanded clones were defined as clones at or above 1% of reads, and diversity was measured by normalized Shannon entropy. Group differences in Shannon entropy were tested with unpaired two-tailed t-tests. TCRdb passed the public sequencing reads through fastp at Q25 and MiXCR, retaining productive beta sequences. Rows are combined by CDR3 protein, so each entry shows the most common genes and DNA. None of the V and J calls come from the authors' own analysis; TCRdb made them. This sample gives approximately 260,000 distinct CDR3 sequences in total; over 45% of them show up just once. The ten largest clones take up about an eighth of the sample.

Standard classification criteria for type 1 or type 2 diabetes were met by all diabetic patients, and glucose and C-peptide were assessed by WHO-recommended methods. Donors were excluded if they had other autoimmune diseases or infections within the previous four weeks. An approximately 10-milliliter sample of peripheral blood was drawn from every participant. LymphoPrep density separation was used to isolate PBMCs. Material for sequencing was peripheral blood mononuclear cells (PBMCs). This receptor was identified in a man aged 18-30 years with type 2 diabetes.

Here is the DNA: TGTGCCAGCAGTGAGGGTGTCCCTTCACCCCTCCACTTT. This yields the protein CASSEGVPSPLHF. The chain is assembled from TRBV2 and TRBJ1-6, with no reliable assignment of the D segment. There are 13 amino acids in the CDR3, from cysteine to phenylalanine inclusive. The read is trimmed to its CDR3 DNA, 39 bases read in frame from base 1. V and J are truncated by 3 bases and 9 bases respectively, leaving an intervening sequence of 9 bases. CDR1 and CDR2 (SNHLY, FYNNEI) derive from the germline V gene. Beyond the CDR3, the reference TRBV2 and TRBJ1-6 genes provide the residues; the full variable domain reads: EPEVTQTPSHQVTQMGQEVILRCVPISNHLYFYWYRQILGQKVEFLVSFYNNEISEKSEIFDDQFSVERPDGSNFTLKIRSTKLEDSAMYFCASSEGVPSPLHFGNGTRLTVT.